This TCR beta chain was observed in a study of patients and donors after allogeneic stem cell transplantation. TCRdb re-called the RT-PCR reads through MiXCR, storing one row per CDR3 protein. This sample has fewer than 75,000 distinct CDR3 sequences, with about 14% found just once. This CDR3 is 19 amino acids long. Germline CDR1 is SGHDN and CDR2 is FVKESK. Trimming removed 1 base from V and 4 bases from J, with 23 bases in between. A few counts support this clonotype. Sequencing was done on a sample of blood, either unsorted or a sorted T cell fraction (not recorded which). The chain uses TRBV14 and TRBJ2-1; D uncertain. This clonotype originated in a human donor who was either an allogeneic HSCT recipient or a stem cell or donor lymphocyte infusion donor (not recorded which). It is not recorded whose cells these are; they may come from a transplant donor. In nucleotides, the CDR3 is TGTGCCAGCAGCCAAGGAGCCGTGCGGAGTCAAGTAACGTACAATGAGCAGTTCTTC. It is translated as CASSQGAVRSQVTYNEQFF.